The 17 T cell receptor beta chains below all came from one sample that was sequenced in a study of CD8 T cells in Susac syndrome. The authors reverse transcribed about 0.5 to 1 ug RNA with random hexamers. Via MiXCR, TCRdb re-called the immunoSEQ multiplex PCR reads, giving one row per CDR3 protein. This repertoire shows 150,000 to 200,000 distinct CDR3 sequences, about 93% found once; its top ten account for roughly 0.14%. Sequencing was done on a sample of CD4+ T cells from PBMCs. The receptor source for this set is a human donor in good health.

The chain joins TRBV2 to TRBJ2-2, with D uncertain. V was shortened by 0 bases and J by 5 bases, with 7 bases between the two germline ends. CDR1 is SNHLY and CDR2 is FYNNEI in the germline V gene. The CDR3 has 14 residues. The DNA for the CDR3 is TGTGCCAGCAGTGAAGCGGGCAAAACCGGGGAGCTGTTTTTT. Its translation: CASSEAGKTGELFF.

The CDR3 DNA reads TGTGCCAGCAGCCAAAACGACCGCACAGATACGCAGTATTTT. Protein sequence: CASSQNDRTDTQYF. This chain uses TRBV3-1 with TRBJ2-3; D gene unclear. From germline, CDR1 is LGHDT and CDR2 YNNKEL (reference sequence). The CDR3 extends over 14 amino acids. V lost 2 bases and J 1 base, leaving 7 bases between the germline ends.

This chain uses TRBV12-3 or TRBV12-4 with TRBJ1-4, with 7 bases identical to TRBD1. The V gene end was trimmed by 2 bases and the J gene end by 11 bases; junction bases not matched to a gene: 5. The CDR3 is 13 residues long. The CDR3 nucleotides read TGTGCCAGCAGTTTAAGGGACAGTAGGAAACTGTTTTTT. This gives the protein CASSLRDSRKLFF.

The chain carries TRBV7-6 and TRBJ2-1, with 11 bases that match TRBD2. The CDR3 contains 16 residues. Looked up from germline, CDR1 is SGHVS and CDR2 is FNYEAQ. V lost 5 bases to trimming and J lost 5 bases; unmatched junction nucleotides: 8. Here the CDR3 DNA reads TGTGCCAGCAGCCCGATAGCGGGGGGGCCCGACAATGAGCAGTTCTTC. This codes for CASSPIAGGPDNEQFF.

V and J are TRBV27 and TRBJ1-3; the D gene is possibly TRBD1 (5 bases). This CDR3 spans 14 amino acids. Germline CDR1 and CDR2: MNHEY and SMNVEV (reference sequence). V lost 5 bases, J lost 4 bases, and 12 bases lay in between. CDR3 residues: CASSEGSIGNTIYF. DNA for the CDR3: TGTGCCAGCAGTGAGGGGTCCATCGGAAACACCATATATTTT.

CDR3 protein: CASSQEGGSSYNEQFF. The CDR3 DNA reads TGTGCCAGCAGCCAAGAGGGGGGGAGCTCCTACAATGAGCAGTTCTTC. This chain connects TRBV14 to TRBJ2-1; the match to TRBD2 covers 7 bases. Per germline, CDR1 SGHDN and CDR2 FVKESK. The CDR3 loop spans 16 amino acids. V trimming: 0 bases; J trimming: 0 bases; junction bases outside the gene matches: 2.

V gene TRBV5-4 combines with J gene TRBJ2-1, with 9 positions matching TRBD1. Losses at the gene ends were 4 bases for V and 5 bases for J; bases not matched to a gene: 10. The germline V gene has CDR1 SGHNT and CDR2 YYREEE (reference sequence). CDR3 size: 16 residues. The CDR3 nucleotides are TGTGCCAGCAGCATTGGTCCGGGACAGGGCGACAATGAGCAGTTCTTC. The encoded protein is CASSIGPGQGDNEQFF.

This clonotype was observed once. V is TRBV12-3 or TRBV12-4 and J is TRBJ2-3; the D gene is possibly TRBD2 (5 bases). The CDR3 covers 12 residues. The germline V and J ends were trimmed by 6 bases and 6 bases, with 10 bases remaining between them. CDR3 nucleotide sequence: TGTGCCAGCAGCTTCACGGGGGATACGCAGTATTTT. Encoded protein: CASSFTGDTQYF.

This chain connects TRBV27 to TRBJ1-1; TRBD1 matches 8 bases. J gave up 0 bases and V 6 bases, and 6 bases lay outside the gene matches. From germline, CDR1 is MNHEY and CDR2 SMNVEV (reference sequence). The CDR3 extends over 15 amino acids. CDR3 sequence reads: CASRSTGGLNTEAFF. Written as DNA, the CDR3 is TGTGCCAGCAGATCAACAGGGGGGTTGAACACTGAAGCTTTCTTT.

The chain is built from TRBV6-2 or TRBV6-3 and TRBJ2-4; tentatively, D is TRBD1 or TRBD2 (5 bases each). V shed 6 bases and J shed 4 bases, with 19 bases lying between them. This CDR3 region has 16 residues. The germline gives CDR1 MNHEY, CDR2 SVGEGT. CDR3 in DNA: TGTGCCAGCAGCTCCGAAGTACCGGGACGTAAAAACATTCAGTACTTC. Protein: CASSSEVPGRKNIQYF.

The V and J genes are TRBV15 and TRBJ1-5; D call uncertain. This CDR3 is built from 15 residues. Trimming removed 4 bases from V and 3 bases from J, with 13 bases in between. From germline, CDR1 is LNHNV and CDR2 YYDKDF (reference sequence). CDR3 loop: CATSTRGRDNQPQHF. The CDR3 nucleotides are TGTGCCACCAGCACCCGCGGTCGAGACAATCAGCCCCAGCATTTT.

The chain uses TRBV20-1 and TRBJ2-1, with D maybe TRBD1 (6 bases). Looked up from germline, CDR1 is DFQATT and CDR2 is SNEGSKA (reference sequence). V was shortened by 4 bases and J by 10 bases, with 14 bases between the two germline ends. The CDR3 is 12 amino acids. DNA of the CDR3: TGCAGTGCTATAGACAGGACCAAAGAGCAGTTCTTC. It yields the protein CSAIDRTKEQFF.

The V gene is TRBV30, the J gene TRBJ1-5; D is unresolved. The CDR3 contains 13 residues. Germline V gene data show CDR1 as GTSNPN and CDR2 as SVGIG (reference sequence). V lost 3 bases to trimming and J lost 5 bases, with 11 bases between them. DNA for the CDR3: TGTGCCTGGAGCGTTGGGAATGATCAGCCCCAGCATTTT. Amino acid sequence: CAWSVGNDQPQHF.

This rearrangement joins TRBV4-1 to TRBJ2-5; D is ambiguous. The CDR3 extends over 14 amino acids. CDR1 and CDR2 (germline): MGHRA, YSYEKL. Trimming stripped 2 bases from V and 5 bases from J, with 12 bases between. The CDR3 protein is CASSQRWGTETQYF. The CDR3 region has the DNA TGCGCCAGCAGCCAAAGGTGGGGTACGGAGACCCAGTACTTC.

The V call is TRBV5-1, the J call TRBJ1-1; TRBD1 might be the D (6 bases). Trimming pared 1 base from V and 1 base from J, leaving 8 bases between. This CDR3 is built from 14 residues. Germline V lookup: CDR1 SGHRS, CDR2 YFSETQ. The chain's CDR3 is CASSLQQGNTEAFF. The CDR3 coding sequence is TGCGCCAGCAGCTTGCAACAGGGGAACACTGAAGCTTTCTTT.

This chain uses TRBV7-3 with TRBJ2-5, with 12 nucleotides matching TRBD1. Germline values: CDR1 SGHTA, CDR2 FQGTGA. The CDR3 is 15 amino acids. Trimming at V came to 0 bases and at J to 5 bases, leaving 1 base not matched to a gene. The CDR3 nucleotides are TGTGCCAGCAGCTTAACAGGGACAGGGGGCGAGACCCAGTACTTC. Translating it yields CASSLTGTGGETQYF.

This clonotype was counted only a few times. J is TRBJ1-6 and V is TRBV6-2 or TRBV6-3, with 8 bases aligning to TRBD1. Germline CDR1 MNHEY, CDR2 SVGEGT. The CDR3 runs to 14 residues. Germline trimming cut 6 bases from V and 10 bases from J; bases unmatched to any gene: 8. The CDR3: CASRDRGEGSPLHF. The CDR3 DNA sequence: TGTGCCAGCAGAGACAGGGGAGAAGGATCACCCCTCCACTTT.